Listed here are 25 T cell receptor beta chains from one sample, sequenced in a study of shared T cell receptors in the human thymus. This table comes from immunoSEQ multiplex PCR, and its TCRdb copy is limited to in-frame clones, with some not included. The sample consists of hundreds of thousands of clones, 87% of them appearing once. These same data were also listed under a study on human thymus T cells.

The sample was thymocytes. The receptors shown here come from a boy under two years old with a congenital heart defect.

The V gene is TRBV4-3, the J gene TRBJ2-1; 11 bases line up with TRBD2. Germline-derived CDR1 and CDR2 are LGHNA and YSLEER. The CDR3 length is 15 residues. Losses at the gene ends were 0 bases for V and 9 bases for J; bases not matched to a gene: 4. The CDR3 spells CASSQELAGGGEQFF. The DNA of the CDR3 is TGCGCCAGCAGCCAAGAGCTAGCGGGGGGCGGTGAGCAGTTCTTC.

This clone has just one count. The chain uses TRBV25-1 and TRBJ2-3; possible D gene TRBD1, 5 bases. Germline V gene lookup returns CDR1 MGHDK and CDR2 SYGVNS. Trimming removed 0 bases from V and 0 bases from J, with 13 bases in between. This CDR3 is 17 amino acids long. CDR3 nucleotides: TGTGCCAGCAGTGAATATTGGGCAGGGCCCAGCACAGATACGCAGTATTTT. As protein: CASSEYWAGPSTDTQYF.

The V call is TRBV28, the J call TRBJ1-2; 9 positions match TRBD1. V gave up 4 bases and J gave up 2 bases; unmatched junction bases: 5. The germline gives CDR1 MDHEN, CDR2 SYDVKM. The CDR3 loop spans 15 amino acids. The CDR3 DNA reads TGTGCCAGCAGTTCTTGGACAGGGGAAAACTATGGCTACACCTTC. Encoded protein: CASSSWTGENYGYTF.

V is TRBV6-4 and J is TRBJ1-1; TRBD1 might be the D (5 bases). The CDR3 sequence is 11 residues long. Per the germline V gene, CDR1 is MRHNA and CDR2 is SNTAGT. V gave up 7 bases and J gave up 8 bases, with 11 bases separating them. The CDR3 here is CASTHQGEAFF. The CDR3 DNA reads as TGTGCCAGCACCCATCAGGGCGAAGCTTTCTTT.

This rearrangement joins TRBV2 to TRBJ2-5; TRBD2 aligns across 9 bases. Germline values: CDR1 SNHLY, CDR2 FYNNEI. J was trimmed by 5 bases and V by 6 bases; bases with no gene match: 16. This CDR3 comprises 17 residues. This chain's CDR3 is CASSPGLAGVLGETQYF. The DNA for the CDR3 is TGTGCCAGCAGCCCCGGGTTAGCGGGGGTTTTGGGGGAGACCCAGTACTTC.

This clone is a singleton in its sample. J is TRBJ2-1 and V is TRBV6-6; 7 bases line up with TRBD1. V shed 10 bases and J 10 bases; nucleotides not matched to a gene: 10. The CDR3 length is 12 residues. The germline gives CDR1 MNHNY, CDR2 SVGAGI (reference sequence). CDR3 in DNA: TGTGCCACTGGGACAGTCCATAACGAGCAGTTCTTC. It codes for CATGTVHNEQFF.

The chain joins TRBV7-6 to TRBJ2-3, with unresolved D. The CDR3 covers 11 residues. The germline CDR1 and CDR2 sequences are SGHVS and FNYEAQ. V was trimmed by 5 bases and J by 7 bases, leaving 7 bases between them. The CDR3 nucleotides are TGTGCCAGCAGCGACGGGTATACGCAGTATTTT. It translates to CASSDGYTQYF.

The chain has TRBV7-4 and TRBJ1-1; possibly TRBD1 for D (5 bases). Trimming removed 1 base from V and 7 bases from J, with 10 bases in between. Germline CDR1 SGHVT, CDR2 SQSDAQ. CDR3 length: 13 residues. The CDR3 is CASSLGQLDEAFF. The CDR3 DNA reads as TGTGCCAGCAGCTTAGGACAGCTGGATGAAGCTTTCTTT.

V gene TRBV29-1 combines with J gene TRBJ2-6; D gene unclear. This CDR3 region has 12 residues. Trimming shortened V by 3 bases and J by 4 bases, and 4 bases separated the two germline ends. The germline V gene encodes CDR1 SQVTM and CDR2 ANQGSEA. CDR3 residues: CSVEAGANVLTF. The CDR3 DNA reads TGCAGCGTTGAGGCCGGGGCCAACGTCCTGACTTTC.

This chain uses TRBV12-5 with TRBJ1-5; perhaps TRBD1 as D (5 bases). This CDR3 comprises 17 residues. The germline V gene encodes CDR1 LGHNT and CDR2 FRNRAP. V was shortened by 6 bases and J by 1 base, with 19 bases between the two germline ends. The CDR3 coding sequence is TGTGCTAGTGGACCAGCAGGGAAGGATGAGAGCAATCAGCCCCAGCATTTT. Its protein is CASGPAGKDESNQPQHF. The full variable domain, with the rest looked up from reference TRBV12-5 and TRBJ1-5, is DARVTQTPRHKVTEMGQEVTMRCQPILGHNTVFWYRQTMMQGLELLAYFRNRAPLDDSGMPKDRFSAEMPDATLATLKIQPSEPRDSAVYFCASGPAGKDESNQPQHFGDGTRLSIL.

The chain links TRBV6-7 to TRBJ2-3, with 10 bases that match TRBD1. TRBV6-7 is reported as an ORF; its role is uncertain. CDR3 size: 19 residues. Trimming removed 4 bases from V and 3 bases from J; junction bases left unmatched: 16. This CDR3 reads CASSFPRDRGERGTDTQYF. Here the CDR3 DNA reads TGTGCCAGCAGTTTTCCGCGGGACAGGGGCGAGAGAGGGACAGATACGCAGTATTTT.

The chain carries TRBV15 and TRBJ1-5; D remains unclear. Trimming removed 3 bases at V and 6 bases at J, with 21 bases between. This CDR3 has 17 residues. Germline V gives CDR1 LNHNV, CDR2 YYDKDF (reference sequence). CDR3 nucleotides: TGTGCCACCAGCAGCGAATTCCTCAGCGGGATTAGTCAGCCCCAGCATTTT. It translates to CATSSEFLSGISQPQHF.

The chain carries TRBV10-3 and TRBJ1-5; 9 bases match TRBD1. Losses at the gene ends were 7 bases for V and 6 bases for J; bases not matched to a gene: 4. Germline CDR1 and CDR2: ENHRY and SYGVKD. The CDR3 totals 13 residues. The DNA for the CDR3 is TGTGCCATCAACCCGGACAGGGGTCAGCCCCAGCATTTT. It specifies CAINPDRGQPQHF.

The CDR3 loop reads CASSQATQARLADTQYF. CDR3 sequence (DNA): TGCGCCAGCAGCCAAGCTACACAGGCCAGACTAGCGGATACGCAGTATTTT. The chain employs TRBV4-3 and TRBJ2-3; 8 bases agree with TRBD2. J gave up 6 bases and V 1 base, and 12 bases lay outside the gene matches. The CDR3 spans 17 residues. Germline CDR1 LGHNA, CDR2 YSLEER.

This chain connects TRBV2 to TRBJ1-6, with TRBD1 matching over 9 bases. There are 16 residues in the CDR3. V shed 7 bases and J 4 bases; nucleotides not matched to a gene: 8. Per the germline V gene, CDR1 is SNHLY and CDR2 is FYNNEI. The CDR3 here is CASTHGTGRYNSPLHF. The CDR3, as DNA: TGTGCCAGCACTCACGGGACAGGGAGGTATAATTCACCCCTCCACTTT.

J is TRBJ2-1 and V is TRBV19; no clear D. The V gene lost 2 bases and the J gene lost 8 bases, with 13 bases spanning the gap. The germline V gene has CDR1 LNHDA and CDR2 SQIVND (reference sequence). This CDR3 has 14 residues. The CDR3 sequence is CASSIPPLGYEQFF. CDR3 bases: TGTGCCAGTAGTATACCTCCCCTCGGTTATGAGCAGTTCTTC.

The chain recombines TRBV18 with TRBJ2-3; 8 positions agree with TRBD1. CDR1 KGHSH and CDR2 LQKENI come from the germline V gene. V was clipped by 1 base and J by 4 bases; unmatched bases: 7. The CDR3 contains 16 residues. CDR3 region: CASSPRQGFVSDTQYF. In DNA form, the CDR3 reads TGTGCCAGCTCACCACGACAGGGGTTTGTATCAGATACGCAGTATTTT.

The CDR3 sequence: CASRKRDNRGNTEAFF. The CDR3 DNA reads TGTGCCAGCAGGAAGCGAGACAACAGGGGGAACACTGAAGCTTTCTTT. V and J are TRBV6-6 and TRBJ1-1; TRBD1 agrees at 7 bases. Germline V gives CDR1 MNHNY, CDR2 SVGAGI (reference sequence). This CDR3 spans 16 amino acids. V lost 6 bases and J lost 1; bases outside the gene matches: 11.

The chain employs TRBV4-1 and TRBJ1-2; 8 bases align to TRBD1. This CDR3 has 15 amino acids. The V gene's germline CDR1 is MGHRA and CDR2 YSYEKL. With V trimmed by 0 bases and J by 5 bases, 5 bases remained unmatched. CDR3 sequence: CASSQDPRQGYGYTF. The CDR3 nucleotides read TGCGCCAGCAGCCAAGATCCGAGACAGGGGTATGGCTACACCTTC.

This chain joins TRBV4-3 and TRBJ2-3; the D gene is possibly TRBD2 (6 bases). V shed 0 bases and J shed 4 bases, with 14 bases lying between them. The CDR3 length is 16 residues. The germline gives CDR1 LGHNA, CDR2 YSLEER. Here the CDR3 reads CASSQDPAGLADTQYF. DNA of the CDR3: TGCGCCAGCAGCCAAGATCCGGCGGGGTTGGCAGATACGCAGTATTTT.

The chain carries TRBV5-1 and TRBJ2-2; D is unresolved. The CDR3 covers 16 residues. V lost 2 bases and J lost 0, with 11 bases in between. Germline CDR1 SGHRS, CDR2 YFSETQ. CDR3 bases: TGCGCCAGCAGCTTTGAGGCCAACTCGAACACCGGGGAGCTGTTTTTT. Translation: CASSFEANSNTGELFF.

The chain joins TRBV4-3 to TRBJ2-1; no firm D call. Deletions cut 4 bases from V and 6 bases from J, with 10 bases between. From germline, CDR1 is LGHNA and CDR2 YSLEER. The CDR3 runs to 13 residues. The CDR3 here is CASSPLLTNEQFF. Written as DNA, the CDR3 is TGCGCCAGCAGCCCCCTCCTAACCAATGAGCAGTTCTTC.

The chain employs TRBV19 and TRBJ2-3; 8 bases fit TRBD2. Germline V gives CDR1 LNHDA, CDR2 SQIVND (reference sequence). The CDR3 runs to 20 residues. With 0 bases clipped from V and 0 bases from J, the junction kept 14 bases outside the gene matches. The DNA of the CDR3 is TGTGCCAGTAGTATAGATCTTAGCGGGGCGCTCAACGCTAGCACAGATACGCAGTATTTT. Its protein is CASSIDLSGALNASTDTQYF.

Concerning this clone: Other DNA sequences of this sample code for an identical CDR3. The V call is TRBV11-1, the J call TRBJ1-6; TRBD1 matches 11 bases. CDR3 size: 16 residues. Germline V lookup: CDR1 SGHAT, CDR2 FQDESV (reference sequence). V was clipped by 3 bases and J by 10 bases; unmatched bases: 8. The CDR3 nucleotides read TGTGCCAGCAGCTTTGGACAGGGGGCAAATGACTCACCCCTCCACTTT. This encodes CASSFGQGANDSPLHF.

The chain employs TRBV7-2 and TRBJ2-7; 7 positions match TRBD1. Germline V gives CDR1 SGHTA, CDR2 FQGNSA. CDR3 size: 14 residues. The trim removed 3 bases at V and 3 bases at J, leaving 5 bases unmatched. The CDR3: CASSFKTGFYEQYF. The CDR3 DNA follows: TGTGCCAGCAGCTTCAAGACAGGGTTCTACGAGCAGTACTTC.